These 25 T cell receptor beta chains share one sample of origin, sequenced in a study of blood T cell repertoires in COVID-19 (dated by TCRdb to the early 2020s). Library preparation employed the immunoSEQ multiplex PCR assay. TCRdb obtained this table from immuneACCESS and retained in-frame rearrangements with V and J assigned. These tables miss some clones; where compared with another copy, unresolved V genes account for less than half of the shortfall, and the remainder is unexplained. The sample has 200,000 to 250,000 clones on record, 82% of them singletons. The ten largest make up 3% to 4% of the sample. Input material: peripheral blood. Receptors were obtained from a woman at least 80 years old with acute or convalescent COVID-19.

This sequence joins TRBV6-5 and TRBJ1-5; D possibly corresponds to TRBD1 (5 bases). Germline CDR1 is MNHEY and CDR2 is SVGAGI. The V gene lost 7 bases and the J gene lost 6 bases, with 19 bases spanning the gap. The CDR3 covers 15 residues. The DNA for the CDR3 is TGTGCCAGCACCCTTTATTTCAGGGTGTCTCAGCCCCAGCATTTT. This encodes CASTLYFRVSQPQHF.

J is TRBJ2-2 and V is TRBV7-2, with TRBD2 as a possible D gene (6 bases). Germline V CDR1 and CDR2: SGHTA, FQGNSA. The CDR3 has 17 residues. Trimming took 1 base from V and 0 from J, leaving 12 bases between them. The CDR3 protein is CASSLDFGGSNTGELFF. In DNA, the CDR3 is TGTGCCAGCAGCTTAGACTTCGGGGGTTCGAACACCGGGGAGCTGTTTTTT.

V is TRBV19 and J is TRBJ1-5; 7 positions match TRBD1. The CDR3 has 16 amino acids. Trimming removed 4 bases from V and 2 bases from J; junction bases left unmatched: 8. Germline CDR1 and CDR2: LNHDA and SQIVND (reference sequence). CDR3 residues: CASSTRQGGGNQPQHF. The CDR3, as DNA: TGTGCCAGTAGTACCCGACAGGGTGGGGGCAATCAGCCCCAGCATTTT.

This chain uses TRBV19 with TRBJ1-3; D remains ambiguous. Germline lookup yields CDR1 LNHDA and CDR2 SQIVND (reference sequence). CDR3 length: 13 residues. Trimming removed 8 bases from V and 0 bases from J, with 8 bases in between. This chain's CDR3 is CASRGTSGNTIYF. The CDR3 region has the DNA TGTGCCAGTCGAGGCACCTCTGGAAACACCATATATTTT.

This chain links TRBV5-6 with TRBJ2-3; possible D gene TRBD2, 5 bases. The CDR3 sequence is 16 residues long. Germline V gene sequence: CDR1 SGHDT, CDR2 YYEEEE. Trimming took 4 bases from V and 0 from J, leaving 15 bases between them. The CDR3 sequence: CASSKSRGSSTDTQYF. In nucleotides, the CDR3 is TGTGCCAGCAGCAAAAGCCGGGGTTCCAGCACAGATACGCAGTATTTT.

The CDR3 loop is CASSFGGDQPQHF. The CDR3 DNA sequence: TGTGCCAGCAGCTTTGGGGGCGATCAGCCCCAGCATTTT. The chain uses TRBV11-3 and TRBJ1-5, with a weak D call TRBD1 (6 bases). This CDR3 contains 13 residues. Germline CDR1 SGHNT, CDR2 YENEEA. Trimming shortened V by 3 bases and J by 5 bases, and 8 bases separated the two germline ends. Filled out from reference TRBV11-3 and TRBJ1-5, the complete variable domain reads EAGVVQSPRYKIIEKKQPVAFWCNPISGHNTLYWYLQNLGQGPELLIRYENEEAVDDSQLPKDRFSAERLKGVDSTLKIQPAELGDSAVYLCASSFGGDQPQHFGDGTRLSIL.

V and J are TRBV19 and TRBJ1-5, with no clear D. The CDR3 is 16 amino acids. Germline CDR1 is LNHDA and CDR2 is SQIVND (reference sequence). Trimming took off 3 bases at V and 2 bases at J, with 14 bases between the two ends. The CDR3 DNA follows: TGTGCCAGTAGTATCCCCTCCGGGAGCGGCAATCAGCCCCAGCATTTT. Encoded protein: CASSIPSGSGNQPQHF.

The rearrangement joins TRBV18 to TRBJ1-2, with 10 positions matching TRBD1. The CDR3 is 15 residues long. V lost 0 bases, J lost 4 bases, and 2 bases stayed unmatched. Germline V gene sequence: CDR1 KGHSH, CDR2 LQKENI. CDR3 in amino acids: CASSPPGQGFYGYTF. Here the CDR3 DNA reads TGTGCCAGCTCACCACCGGGACAGGGGTTCTATGGCTACACCTTC.

The chain couples TRBV3-1 (or the pseudogene TRBV3-2) to TRBJ2-3; D gene unclear. The germline gives CDR1 LGHDT, CDR2 YNNKEL (reference sequence). With 3 bases removed from V and 2 bases from J, the gap between germline ends came to 3 bases. There are 12 residues in the CDR3. CDR3 amino acids: CASSHLTDTQYF. As DNA, the CDR3 is TGTGCCAGCAGCCACCTCACAGATACGCAGTATTTT.

V and J are TRBV18 and TRBJ2-2, with a tentative D call TRBD2 (5 bases). Deletions cut 1 base from V and 1 base from J, with 7 bases between. This CDR3 has 15 residues. Germline CDR1 is KGHSH and CDR2 is LQKENI. As DNA, the CDR3 is TGTGCCAGCTCACCACGTCGGGAGAACACCGGGGAGCTGTTTTTT. Translating gives CASSPRRENTGELFF.

V usage is TRBV7-2 and J usage is TRBJ2-1; 10 bases are a match to TRBD1. The CDR3 length is 15 residues. The germline gives CDR1 SGHTA, CDR2 FQGNSA. Trimming took 5 bases from V and 10 from J; bases not matched to a gene: 11. The CDR3: CASSPGQGTPPEQFF. The CDR3 DNA sequence: TGTGCCAGCAGCCCGGGACAGGGGACCCCCCCGGAGCAGTTCTTC. The full variable domain, in which reference TRBV7-2 and TRBJ2-1 provide the parts outside the CDR3, is GAGVSQSPSNKVTEKGKDVELRCDPISGHTALYWYRQSLGQGLEFLIYFQGNSAPDKSGLPSDRFSAERTGGSVSTLTIQRTQQEDSAVYLCASSPGQGTPPEQFFGPGTRLTVL.

The gene calls are TRBV19 and TRBJ2-2; 10 bases agree with TRBD2. V gave up 10 bases and J gave up 1 base; unmatched junction bases: 9. This CDR3 spans 16 amino acids. Germline V gives CDR1 LNHDA, CDR2 SQIVND (reference sequence). The CDR3 loop is CATATSGSVNTGELFF. CDR3 DNA: TGTGCCACCGCGACTAGCGGGTCAGTGAACACCGGGGAGCTGTTTTTT.

This sequence joins TRBV13 and TRBJ1-1; maybe TRBD1 (6 bases). The CDR3 totals 11 residues. From germline, CDR1 is PRHDT and CDR2 FYEKMQ (reference sequence). V lost 7 bases, J lost 3 bases, and 6 bases lay in between. The CDR3 nucleotides read TGTGCCAGCAAGGGGGACACTGAAGCTTTCTTT. This encodes CASKGDTEAFF.

This sequence joins TRBV4-2 and TRBJ1-2; perhaps TRBD1 as D (6 bases). Germline-derived CDR1 and CDR2 are LGHNA and YNFKEQ. The CDR3 spans 13 residues. Trimming cost V 3 bases and J 6 bases, with 11 bases left between them. The CDR3 loop is CASSQGGRDGYTF. DNA of the CDR3: TGTGCCAGCAGCCAGGGGGGGCGAGATGGCTACACCTTC.

The chain recombines TRBV7-9 with TRBJ2-1; 7 bases agree with TRBD2. The J segment lost 0 bases and the V segment lost 4 bases, leaving 3 bases of the junction unmatched. The germline V gene has CDR1 SEHNR and CDR2 FQNEAQ (reference sequence). This CDR3 spans 15 amino acids. The CDR3 region is CASSSPGGSYNEQFF. The CDR3 DNA sequence: TGTGCCAGCAGCTCGCCGGGGGGCTCCTACAATGAGCAGTTCTTC.

The V gene is TRBV19, the J gene TRBJ1-6; 9 nucleotides agree with TRBD1. The germline V gene has CDR1 LNHDA and CDR2 SQIVND (reference sequence). The V and J ends lost 7 bases and 7 bases, in that order; junction bases with no gene match: 5. The CDR3 consists of 14 residues. The CDR3 DNA follows: TGTGCCAGTAACCTGGGACAGGGAAATTCACCCCTCCACTTT. Its protein product is CASNLGQGNSPLHF. The full variable domain, rest sourced from reference TRBV19 and TRBJ1-6, is DGGITQSPKYLFRKEGQNVTLSCEQNLNHDAMYWYRQDPGQGLRLIYYSQIVNDFQKGDIAEGYSVSREKKESFPLTVTSAQKNPTAFYLCASNLGQGNSPLHFGNGTRLTVT.

The rearrangement joins TRBV2 to TRBJ2-3; D unclear. The V and J ends lost 1 base and 5 bases respectively, with 7 bases between them. Germline CDR1 is SNHLY and CDR2 is FYNNEI. The CDR3 is 13 residues long. CDR3 DNA: TGTGCCAGCAGTGAAGAGCGTGGAGATACGCAGTATTTT. It specifies CASSEERGDTQYF.

The chain is built from TRBV7-2 and TRBJ1-5, with D tentatively TRBD1 (6 bases). V was shortened by 5 bases and J by 7 bases, with 12 bases between the two germline ends. Germline V gene lookup returns CDR1 SGHTA and CDR2 FQGNSA. This CDR3 contains 13 residues. The CDR3 spells CASSKGVHQPQHF. Written as DNA, the CDR3 is TGTGCCAGCAGCAAGGGGGTACACCAGCCCCAGCATTTT.

The chain combines TRBV5-5 with TRBJ1-5, with no clear D. The CDR3 length is 14 residues. Trimming cost V 4 bases and J 7 bases, with 15 bases left between them. Per the germline V gene, CDR1 is SGHKS and CDR2 is YYEKEE (reference sequence). CDR3 nucleotides: TGTGCCAGCAGCGCCACATCCCGGGAACAGCCCCAGCATTTT. The encoded protein is CASSATSREQPQHF.

The V gene is TRBV27, the J gene TRBJ1-1; D unclear. Trimming left V 5 bases short and J 1 base short, with 17 bases between. The CDR3 extends over 16 amino acids. CDR1 and CDR2 from the germline V gene are MNHEY and SMNVEV (reference sequence). CDR3 in amino acids: CASSPYAGSRNTEAFF. The CDR3 nucleotides read TGTGCCAGCAGTCCGTACGCGGGGTCCCGGAACACTGAAGCTTTCTTT.

The rearrangement joins TRBV19 to TRBJ1-2, with TRBD1 matching 10 bases. From germline, CDR1 is LNHDA and CDR2 SQIVND (reference sequence). There are 16 residues in the CDR3. With V trimmed by 4 bases and J by 6 bases, 11 bases remained unmatched. DNA of the CDR3: TGTGCCAGTAGTACAACGGGACAGGGGAAGGTGAATGGCTACACCTTC. Translation gives CASSTTGQGKVNGYTF. The whole variable domain, filled in from reference TRBV19 and TRBJ1-2, reads DGGITQSPKYLFRKEGQNVTLSCEQNLNHDAMYWYRQDPGQGLRLIYYSQIVNDFQKGDIAEGYSVSREKKESFPLTVTSAQKNPTAFYLCASSTTGQGKVNGYTFGSGTRLTVV.

A word on this clone: The identical CDR3 is also encoded by other nucleotide sequences in the sample. The chain employs TRBV13 and TRBJ1-5; 9 nucleotides match TRBD1. V was pared by 0 bases and J by 0 bases, with 3 bases of the junction left unmatched. The V gene's germline CDR1 is PRHDT and CDR2 FYEKMQ (reference sequence). This CDR3 region has 17 residues. Written as DNA, the CDR3 is TGTGCCAGCAGCTTAGGGACAGGGGGAAATAGCAATCAGCCCCAGCATTTT. It is translated as CASSLGTGGNSNQPQHF.

The chain combines TRBV19 with TRBJ1-5, with D possibly TRBD1 on 6 matching bases. This CDR3 region has 16 residues. V dropped 4 bases and J dropped 6 bases, with 19 bases sitting between them. The V gene's germline CDR1 is LNHDA and CDR2 SQIVND (reference sequence). DNA for the CDR3: TGTGCCAGTAGTAGAACGCCCAGGGGTGCGGGTCAGCCCCAGCATTTT. It specifies CASSRTPRGAGQPQHF.

The chain uses TRBV19 and TRBJ1-4; D uncertain. In germline, CDR1 is LNHDA, CDR2 SQIVND (reference sequence). Trimming removed 7 bases from V and 0 bases from J, with 12 bases in between. The CDR3 consists of 15 residues. In DNA, the CDR3 is TGTGCCAGTACCGCATCGGGAGCAACTAATGAAAAACTGTTTTTT. Translated, it gives CASTASGATNEKLFF.

There are a few counts of this clone. V and J are TRBV2 and TRBJ1-2, with 12 nucleotides matching TRBD1. Trimming cost V 4 bases and J 8 bases; bases outside gene matches: 5. This CDR3 is 14 amino acids long. Germline CDR1 SNHLY, CDR2 FYNNEI. The CDR3 is CASSGRDRGQGYTF. The CDR3 region has the DNA TGTGCCAGCAGTGGCCGGGACAGGGGGCAGGGCTACACCTTC.